Given below is one T cell receptor beta chain in context. The data stem from a study of technical replicates of blood from several donors. TCRdb keeps only in-frame clones here, not all; method: immunoSEQ multiplex PCR. The table has 65,000 to 90,000 clones, about 93% seen once. Germline-derived CDR1 and CDR2 are SGHRS and YFSETQ. The CDR3 has 14 amino acids. V lost 7 bases and J 4 bases, leaving 15 bases between the germline ends. The sequencing input was T cells isolated from PBMCs. This TCR was recovered from a human donor in good health. The V and J genes are TRBV5-1 and TRBJ1-3, with D unresolved. The CDR3 nucleotides read TGCGCCAGCCACCTCGGGGTGCAAGGAAACACCATATATTTT. Translated, it gives CASHLGVQGNTIYF.